Presented here are 18 T cell receptor beta chains from one specimen sequenced in a study of early T cells in non-severe SARS-CoV-2 infection. MiXCR was run by TCRdb on the 5' RACE reads, yielding one entry per CDR3 protein. Of some 85,000 distinct CDR3 sequences detected, roughly 13% appear once; the ten largest clones hold over 1.2%. Sequencing input: whole blood. The receptors were gathered from an adult who was a healthcare worker with PCR-confirmed SARS-CoV-2 infection or an uninfected control (not recorded which).

V is TRBV30 and J is TRBJ1-5; 10 nucleotides line up with TRBD1. The CDR3 has 16 amino acids. With 2 bases clipped from V and 4 bases from J, the junction kept 8 bases outside the gene matches. Germline V gene lookup returns CDR1 GTSNPN and CDR2 SVGIG (reference sequence). The CDR3 loop is CAWSPRTGGFNQPQHF. The CDR3 nucleotides are TGTGCCTGGAGTCCCCGGACAGGGGGGTTTAATCAGCCCCAGCATTTT.

The CDR3 DNA follows: TGTGCCAGCAGCCCTCAAACCGGGACCCGGGCGAGGGAGCAGTACTTC. This encodes CASSPQTGTRAREQYF. The J gene is TRBJ2-7, the V gene TRBV9; D tentatively fits TRBD1 or TRBD2 (5 bases each). CDR3 length equals 16 residues. V lost 4 bases to trimming and J lost 7 bases, with 24 bases between them. The V gene's germline CDR1 is SGDLS and CDR2 YYNGEE.

V usage is TRBV20-1 and J usage is TRBJ2-3; D gene unclear. The CDR3 is 13 residues long. CDR1 and CDR2 (germline): DFQATT, SNEGSKA (reference sequence). Trimming took 1 base from V and 6 from J, leaving 11 bases between them. CDR3 region: CSARGQEKDTQYF. The CDR3 DNA reads as TGCAGTGCTAGAGGACAAGAAAAGGATACGCAGTATTTT.

This clonotype was recorded many times. The chain is built from TRBV7-8 and TRBJ2-1; 15 bases fit TRBD2. The CDR3 length is 17 residues. The germline V gene has CDR1 SGHVS and CDR2 FQNEAQ. The trim removed 5 bases at V and 1 base at J, leaving 3 bases unmatched. For the CDR3, the DNA is TGTGCCAGCAGCCAGGGACTAGCGGGGGGTTCCTACAATGAGCAGTTCTTC. Its protein is CASSQGLAGGSYNEQFF.

This chain joins TRBV29-1 and TRBJ2-2; the match to TRBD2 covers 9 bases. Germline-derived CDR1 and CDR2 are SQVTM and ANQGSEA. CDR3 size: 14 residues. Germline trimming cut 4 bases from V and 4 bases from J; bases unmatched to any gene: 4. The CDR3 DNA reads TGCAGCGTTGCCTTAGCGGGGGCCACCGGGGAGCTGTTTTTT. Protein product: CSVALAGATGELFF.

This clonotype was picked up many times. The V call is TRBV7-2, the J call TRBJ1-5; D might be TRBD1 (6 bases). CDR1 is SGHTA and CDR2 is FQGNSA in the germline V gene. V was trimmed by 4 bases and J by 2 bases, leaving 6 bases between them. The length of the CDR3 is 13 residues. The CDR3 is CASSYRGNQPQHF. Written as DNA, the CDR3 is TGTGCCAGCAGCTACAGGGGCAATCAGCCCCAGCATTTT.

The chain is built from TRBV5-4 and TRBJ2-5, with 11 bases aligning to TRBD2. The CDR3 has 16 amino acids. CDR1 is SGHNT and CDR2 is YYREEE in the germline V gene (reference sequence). Losses at the gene ends were 4 bases for V and 4 bases for J; bases not matched to a gene: 9. Here the CDR3 DNA reads TGTGCCAGCAGCCGAATAGCGGGGGGGCGATCAGAGACCCAGTACTTC. Translation: CASSRIAGGRSETQYF. The variable domain in full, with the rest retrieved from reference TRBV5-4 and TRBJ2-5, is ETGVTQSPTHLIKTRGQQVTLRCSSQSGHNTVSWYQQALGQGPQFIFQYYREEENGRGNFPPRFSGLQFPNYSSELNVNALELDDSALYLCASSRIAGGRSETQYFGPGTRLLVL.

The chain couples TRBV7-9 to TRBJ2-7; D is perhaps TRBD1 (5 bases). Between the trimmed V and J ends, which lost 2 bases and 2 bases, there was a span of 13 bases. The V gene's germline CDR1 is SEHNR and CDR2 FQNEAQ (reference sequence). The CDR3 contains 15 residues. CDR3 loop: CASSLTGPQPYEQYF. The CDR3 DNA sequence: TGTGCCAGCAGCTTAACAGGACCCCAACCCTACGAGCAGTACTTC.

This clonotype was recorded many times. This CDR3 reads CASSLLSRGNTEAFF. CDR3 nucleotide sequence: TGTGCCAGCAGCTTGTTATCCCGCGGGAACACTGAAGCTTTCTTT. V gene TRBV5-6 combines with J gene TRBJ1-1; D is uncertain. Deletions cut 1 base from V and 1 base from J, with 11 bases between. There are 15 residues in the CDR3. CDR1 is SGHDT, CDR2 YYEEEE, per germline.

This clonotype was recorded many times. The CDR3 DNA reads as TGTGCCAGCAGTTTGGTAGGGGCGGCTGAAGCTTTCTTT. Residues: CASSLVGAAEAFF. V and J are TRBV12-3 or TRBV12-4 and TRBJ1-1; D perhaps matches TRBD1 (5 bases). The V end lost 3 bases, the J end lost 6 bases, and 11 bases lay between the germline ends. The CDR3 runs to 13 residues.

This clonotype was observed at least ten times. V and J are TRBV30 and TRBJ2-1, with TRBD1 as a possible D gene (6 bases). The CDR3 totals 15 residues. The ends were cut back, 0 bases at V and 1 base at J, with 10 bases in the middle. Germline V gene data show CDR1 as GTSNPN and CDR2 as SVGIG (reference sequence). CDR3: CAWSVHRGSYNEQFF. The CDR3 coding sequence is TGTGCCTGGAGTGTACATAGGGGGTCCTACAATGAGCAGTTCTTC.

This clonotype was seen only a few times. The chain joins TRBV4-3 to TRBJ1-1; no reliable D call. Trimming pared 0 bases from V and 4 bases from J, leaving 15 bases between. CDR1 and CDR2 (germline): LGHNA, YSLEER. CDR3 length: 16 amino acids. The CDR3 region is CASSQDGWGRGTEAFF. In DNA form, the CDR3 reads TGCGCCAGCAGCCAAGATGGGTGGGGTCGTGGCACTGAAGCTTTCTTT.

In regard to this clonotype: A much bigger clone sits one base away, suggesting this may be a read error. The chain is built from TRBV6-5 and TRBJ2-7; 8 positions match TRBD1. The CDR3 is 16 residues long. Per germline, CDR1 MNHEY and CDR2 SVGAGI. CDR3 sequence: CASSYSELTGAYVQYF. The DNA for the CDR3 is TGTGCCAGCAGTTACTCCGAATTGACAGGGGCCTACGTGCAGTACTTC.

This rearrangement joins TRBV5-1 to TRBJ2-7; D might be TRBD1 (6 bases). V was shortened by 4 bases and J by 4 bases, with 30 bases between the two germline ends. The CDR3 has 19 residues. Germline CDR1 reads SGHRS; CDR2 reads YFSETQ. The CDR3 protein is CASSPSGTTYQVAGYEQYF. Written as DNA, the CDR3 is TGCGCCAGCAGCCCCTCCGGGACAACCTACCAAGTCGCTGGGTACGAGCAGTACTTC.

This clonotype was detected only a few times. The chain couples TRBV29-1 to TRBJ2-7; D remains ambiguous. CDR1 SQVTM and CDR2 ANQGSEA come from the germline V gene. The CDR3 is 11 amino acids. V was shortened by 6 bases and J by 0 bases, with 6 bases between the two germline ends. CDR3 in DNA: TGCAGCGTGGCCAGCTCCTACGAGCAGTACTTC. The encoded protein is CSVASSYEQYF.

In its sample, this clonotype was seen a few times. The chain uses TRBV28 and TRBJ1-3, with 8 nucleotides matching TRBD1. Germline V lookup: CDR1 MDHEN, CDR2 SYDVKM. This CDR3 has 14 amino acids. J gave up 7 bases and V 5 bases, and 7 bases lay outside the gene matches. CDR3: CASSPSGQDNTIYF. In DNA form, the CDR3 reads TGTGCCAGCAGTCCCTCGGGACAGGATAACACCATATATTTT.

This clonotype was recorded a few times. V gene TRBV6-6 combines with J gene TRBJ2-2; the D gene could be TRBD1 or TRBD2 (5 bases each). From germline, CDR1 is MNHNY and CDR2 SVGAGI (reference sequence). V was cut by 2 bases and J by 1 base, with 8 bases left in between. The CDR3 length is 15 residues. The CDR3 loop is CASSYTGLNTGELFF. CDR3 DNA sequence: TGTGCCAGCAGTTACACAGGACTGAACACCGGGGAGCTGTTTTTT.

This clonotype appeared a single time. This chain joins TRBV3-1 and TRBJ1-5, with D possibly TRBD1 on 5 matching bases. The CDR3 extends over 14 amino acids. Per the germline V gene, CDR1 is LGHDT and CDR2 is YNNKEL (reference sequence). V shed 4 bases and J shed 5 bases, with 12 bases lying between them. CDR3 residues: CASSPSRGDQPQHF. CDR3 in DNA: TGTGCCAGCAGCCCCTCGCGGGGCGATCAGCCCCAGCATTTT.